One sample yielded the 30 T cell receptor beta chains listed below, sequenced in a study of blood T cells in healthy people across ages. The authors ran a second PCR of about 7 to 11 cycles using a sample-barcoded 5' primer and a J-beta primer mix. TCRdb re-derived calls from the 5' RACE reads in MiXCR, one entry per CDR3 protein. The table includes some 760,000 distinct CDR3 sequences, approximately 25% detected once. This sample also appeared in a second study, on T cells of mothers and their children.

Sequenced input: blood. The receptors were gathered from a boy aged 5-17 years in good health.

This clonotype has a handful of counts. This chain joins TRBV3-1 and TRBJ2-2; D perhaps matches TRBD2 (5 bases). Trimming pared 1 base from V and 8 bases from J, leaving 11 bases between. In germline, CDR1 is LGHDT, CDR2 YNNKEL (reference sequence). This CDR3 region has 14 residues. The CDR3 nucleotides read TGTGCCAGCAGCCAAGGAAGCGGAGAGGGGGAGCTGTTTTTT. Its protein product is CASSQGSGEGELFF. Variable domain in full (rest from reference TRBV3-1 and TRBJ2-2): DTAVSQTPKYLVTQMGNDKSIKCEQNLGHDTMYWYKQDSKKFLKIMFSYNNKELIINETVPNRFSPKSPDKAHLNLHINSLELGDSAVYFCASSQGSGEGELFFGEGSRLTVL.

The chain has TRBV4-3 and TRBJ2-3; D possibly corresponds to TRBD2 (5 bases). Germline values: CDR1 LGHNA, CDR2 YSLEER. CDR3 length equals 14 residues. V was shortened by 0 bases and J by 3 bases, with 7 bases between the two germline ends. CDR3 protein: CASSQDGETDTQYF. As DNA, the CDR3 is TGCGCCAGCAGCCAAGATGGGGAGACAGATACGCAGTATTTT.

J is TRBJ2-5 and V is TRBV6-1; D might be TRBD2 (5 bases). V shed 2 bases and J shed 3 bases, with 13 bases lying between them. The germline V gene has CDR1 MNHNS and CDR2 SASEGT. The CDR3 has 15 residues. The CDR3 DNA follows: TGTGCCAGCAGTGAAATGCCAGCGGAGAAAGAGACCCAGTACTTC. Its translation is CASSEMPAEKETQYF.

This clonotype was seen a few times. The genes are TRBV6-5 and TRBJ2-5; D perhaps matches TRBD1 (5 bases). Trimming took off 2 bases at V and 5 bases at J, with 18 bases between the two ends. The CDR3 consists of 16 residues. In germline, CDR1 is MNHEY, CDR2 SVGAGI. The CDR3 region is CASSYGQGSLWETQYF. CDR3 sequence (DNA): TGTGCCAGCAGTTACGGGCAGGGCAGTCTGTGGGAGACCCAGTACTTC.

This clonotype was observed once. This rearrangement joins TRBV3-1 to TRBJ1-2, with 7 bases that match TRBD1. CDR1 LGHDT and CDR2 YNNKEL come from the germline V gene (reference sequence). With 1 base clipped from V and 6 bases from J, the junction kept 5 bases outside the gene matches. The CDR3 length is 14 residues. In DNA, the CDR3 is TGTGCCAGCAGCCAAGGCGCGCAGGGGGATGGCTACACCTTC. Its protein product is CASSQGAQGDGYTF.

This chain uses TRBV7-8 with TRBJ2-1; no definite D call. Per the germline V gene, CDR1 is SGHVS and CDR2 is FQNEAQ. The CDR3 is made up of 17 amino acids. V was trimmed by 5 bases and J by 0 bases, leaving 17 bases between them. The CDR3 region has the DNA TGTGCCAGCAGCGATCCATGGACCCCATCCTCCTACAATGAGCAGTTCTTC. It encodes CASSDPWTPSSYNEQFF.

The chain employs TRBV10-3 and TRBJ1-1, with no clear D. The germline V gene has CDR1 ENHRY and CDR2 SYGVKD. V was cut by 6 bases and J by 2 bases, with 16 bases left in between. The CDR3 length is 15 residues. For the CDR3, the DNA is TGTGCCATCAGCACCCTAGGAGGTACAAACACTGAAGCTTTCTTT. It yields the protein CAISTLGGTNTEAFF.

This clonotype was seen a few times. The chain joins TRBV2 to TRBJ2-7; 7 bases are a match to TRBD1. V was clipped by 7 bases and J by 6 bases; unmatched bases: 12. The CDR3 has 14 amino acids. Germline V CDR1 and CDR2: SNHLY, FYNNEI. The CDR3 spells CASTQGELRREQYF. The CDR3 nucleotides read TGTGCCAGCACCCAGGGGGAGTTGAGGCGCGAGCAGTACTTC.

The rearrangement joins TRBV5-1 to TRBJ2-1; TRBD2 matches 7 bases. Germline CDR1 and CDR2: SGHRS and YFSETQ. This CDR3 has 13 residues. V lost 4 bases, J lost 6 bases, and 4 bases stayed unmatched. The CDR3: CASSPGGFNEQFF. As DNA, the CDR3 is TGCGCCAGCAGCCCCGGGGGGTTCAATGAGCAGTTCTTC.

The V gene is TRBV28, the J gene TRBJ2-2, with 7 bases identical to TRBD2. The CDR3 has 17 residues. V was clipped by 4 bases and J by 7 bases; unmatched bases: 15. The germline gives CDR1 MDHEN, CDR2 SYDVKM. The CDR3 loop is CASSWGSSAGASGELFF. CDR3 in DNA: TGTGCCAGCAGTTGGGGTAGTTCGGCGGGAGCGAGCGGGGAGCTGTTTTTT.

V gene TRBV11-2 combines with J gene TRBJ2-5; D gene unclear. Trimming cost V 4 bases and J 3 bases, with 15 bases left between them. The CDR3 spans 15 residues. Germline V lookup: CDR1 SGHAT, CDR2 FQNNGV. CDR3 amino acids: CASSSDESSKETQYF. For the CDR3, the DNA is TGTGCCAGCAGCTCGGACGAATCCTCTAAAGAGACCCAGTACTTC.

This clonotype was counted between two and nine times. This chain connects TRBV7-8 to TRBJ2-5, with 9 positions matching TRBD1. CDR3 size: 14 residues. Germline-derived CDR1 and CDR2 are SGHVS and FQNEAQ. After removal of 5 bases from V and 5 bases from J, the junction contained 6 bases not matched to a gene. The CDR3 coding sequence is TGTGCCAGCAGCAATACAGGGGGCAGGGAGACCCAGTACTTC. This encodes CASSNTGGRETQYF.

The V call is TRBV10-3, the J call TRBJ1-4, with TRBD1 matching over 8 bases. With 6 bases clipped from V and 6 bases from J, the junction kept 6 bases outside the gene matches. This CDR3 is built from 14 residues. Germline CDR1 reads ENHRY; CDR2 reads SYGVKD. The CDR3 is CAISMTGEDEKLFF. For the CDR3, the DNA is TGTGCCATCAGCATGACAGGGGAGGATGAAAAACTGTTTTTT.

V is TRBV4-1 and J is TRBJ2-7, with 10 positions matching TRBD2. Losses at the gene ends were 1 base for V and 5 bases for J; bases not matched to a gene: 5. Per the germline V gene, CDR1 is MGHRA and CDR2 is YSYEKL. CDR3 length: 15 residues. The CDR3 DNA reads as TGCGCCAGCAGCCAAGTCGCTAGCGGGAGTCACGAGCAGTACTTC. Amino acids: CASSQVASGSHEQYF.

V usage is TRBV29-1 and J usage is TRBJ2-3; no clear D gene. This CDR3 contains 14 residues. Trimming took 7 bases from V and 4 from J, leaving 18 bases between them. Looked up from germline, CDR1 is SQVTM and CDR2 is ANQGSEA. CDR3 nucleotides: TGCAGCGCCCCCCTACCAACAGCCTCAGATACGCAGTATTTT. This codes for CSAPLPTASDTQYF.

The sample holds a few counts of this clonotype. The J gene is TRBJ2-1, the V gene TRBV10-2, with D perhaps TRBD2 (6 bases). Trimming took off 8 bases at V and 0 bases at J, with 14 bases between the two ends. The CDR3 consists of 15 residues. Germline lookup yields CDR1 WSHSY and CDR2 SAAADI. This CDR3 is CASLAAGSSYNEQFF. In DNA form, the CDR3 reads TGCGCCAGCCTGGCGGCGGGATCCTCCTACAATGAGCAGTTCTTC.

The chain has TRBV27 and TRBJ2-5; no clear D. The DNA matches TRBJ2-7 better at its end, which makes the J call doubtful. Germline CDR1 is MNHEY and CDR2 is SMNVEV (reference sequence). The CDR3 consists of 13 residues. Here the CDR3 DNA reads TGTGCCAGCAGCGCACTGGAGTCCTACGAGCAGTACTTC. Protein sequence: CASSALESYEQYF.

The rearrangement joins TRBV20-1 to TRBJ1-2, with unresolved D. Germline lookup yields CDR1 DFQATT and CDR2 SNEGSKA (reference sequence). V lost 0 bases and J lost 4, with 9 bases in between. The CDR3 extends over 13 amino acids. The DNA of the CDR3 is TGCAGTGCTAGAGAAGAAGGGAGCTATGGCTACACCTTC. It translates to CSAREEGSYGYTF.

This rearrangement joins TRBV12-3 or TRBV12-4 to TRBJ2-7; no clear D gene. The V and J ends lost 3 bases and 0 bases respectively, with 6 bases between them. This CDR3 contains 13 residues. In DNA, the CDR3 is TGTGCCAGCAGTTTTTGCAACTCCTACGAGCAGTACTTC. Translated: CASSFCNSYEQYF.

This clonotype has only a few counts. V is TRBV7-8 and J is TRBJ2-7, with 7 nucleotides matching TRBD1. Germline V gene data show CDR1 as SGHVS and CDR2 as FQNEAQ. CDR3 length equals 15 residues. Trimming at V came to 5 bases and at J to 0 bases, leaving 7 bases not matched to a gene. The CDR3 spells CASSRRDSISYEQYF. In DNA form, the CDR3 reads TGTGCCAGCAGCCGCCGGGACAGCATCTCCTACGAGCAGTACTTC.

Here the CDR3 reads CASSLTFGEETQYF. The CDR3, as DNA: TGTGCCAGCAGCTTAACCTTCGGGGAAGAGACCCAGTACTTC. V gene TRBV7-9 combines with J gene TRBJ2-5; the D gene is possibly TRBD2 (5 bases). The CDR3 consists of 14 residues. With 2 bases removed from V and 3 bases from J, the gap between germline ends came to 10 bases. Germline assignment: CDR1 SEHNR and CDR2 FQNEAQ (reference sequence).

This clonotype was seen only a few times. This rearrangement joins TRBV5-1 to TRBJ2-2; 7 bases line up with TRBD2. Germline V gives CDR1 SGHRS, CDR2 YFSETQ. The CDR3 is made up of 16 amino acids. V dropped 4 bases and J dropped 0; count of bases not matched to a gene: 6. CDR3 bases: TGCGCCAGCAGCCCGACTAGCCCTACGAACACCGGGGAGCTGTTTTTT. It is translated as CASSPTSPTNTGELFF. The variable domain in full, completed from reference TRBV5-1 and TRBJ2-2, reads KAGVTQTPRYLIKTRGQQVTLSCSPISGHRSVSWYQQTPGQGLQFLFEYFSETQRNKGNFPGRFSGRQFSNSRSEMNVSTLELGDSALYLCASSPTSPTNTGELFFGEGSRLTVL.

This clonotype was seen a few times. This rearrangement joins TRBV29-1 to TRBJ2-1, with D perhaps matching TRBD2 (5 bases). This CDR3 has 12 residues. CDR1 and CDR2 (germline): SQVTM, ANQGSEA. V shed 7 bases and J shed 7 bases, with 14 bases lying between them. This CDR3 is CSGRLAGNEQFF. CDR3 coding DNA: TGCAGCGGACGGCTAGCTGGGAATGAGCAGTTCTTC.

The chain employs TRBV28 and TRBJ2-7, with D perhaps matching TRBD2 (5 bases). CDR3 length equals 14 residues. Germline loops: CDR1 MDHEN, CDR2 SYDVKM. V shed 6 bases and J shed 3 bases, with 15 bases lying between them. This CDR3 reads CASRREGSLYEQYF. In DNA, the CDR3 is TGTGCCAGCAGGAGAGAGGGTTCTCTCTACGAGCAGTACTTC.

The genes are TRBV29-1 and TRBJ1-1, with unresolved D. Trimming removed 5 bases from V and 1 base from J, with 11 bases in between. The CDR3 length is 13 residues. Germline V lookup: CDR1 SQVTM, CDR2 ANQGSEA. The CDR3 region is CSVLTGTNTEAFF. CDR3 coding DNA: TGCAGCGTTTTAACTGGAACGAACACTGAAGCTTTCTTT.

The CDR3 coding sequence is TGCGCCAGCAGCCAACATAGCGGGAGGCCCCCAGAGACCCAGTACTTC. This gives the protein CASSQHSGRPPETQYF. V gene TRBV4-1 combines with J gene TRBJ2-5, with 10 bases identical to TRBD2. Trimming cost V 2 bases and J 4 bases; bases outside gene matches: 7. CDR1 is MGHRA, CDR2 YSYEKL, per germline. The CDR3 runs 16 residues.

The chain links TRBV7-9 to TRBJ1-2; D not resolved. Between the trimmed V and J ends, which lost 6 bases and 6 bases, there was a span of 11 bases. The CDR3 contains 12 residues. The V gene's germline CDR1 is SEHNR and CDR2 FQNEAQ (reference sequence). CDR3 residues: CASSSGPDGYTF. DNA for the CDR3: TGTGCCAGCAGTTCCGGACCGGATGGCTACACCTTC.

The chain couples TRBV20-1 to TRBJ1-4; 9 bases fit TRBD1. In germline, CDR1 is DFQATT, CDR2 SNEGSKA (reference sequence). V lost 7 bases to trimming and J lost 8 bases; unmatched junction nucleotides: 11. This CDR3 contains 14 residues. In DNA form, the CDR3 reads TGCAGTGGAGCGGTTAGGACAGGGGTCGAAAAACTGTTTTTT. Its translation is CSGAVRTGVEKLFF.

The chain employs TRBV5-4 and TRBJ2-5, with 9 bases that match TRBD2. With the DNA end fitting TRBJ2-7 better, the J assignment may be wrong. The germline V gene has CDR1 SGHNT and CDR2 YYREEE (reference sequence). The CDR3 is 15 residues long. CDR3 residues: CASSSGTSSGYEQYF. CDR3 bases: TGTGCCAGCAGCTCCGGGACTAGCTCCGGCTACGAGCAGTACTTC.

This chain links TRBV29-1 with TRBJ1-2; D gene ambiguous. The CDR3 runs to 12 residues. V was trimmed by 1 base and J by 8 bases, leaving 11 bases between them. The germline V gene encodes CDR1 SQVTM and CDR2 ANQGSEA. In DNA form, the CDR3 reads TGCAGCGTTGAAGGACTCCAGCAAGGCTACACCTTC. As protein: CSVEGLQQGYTF.